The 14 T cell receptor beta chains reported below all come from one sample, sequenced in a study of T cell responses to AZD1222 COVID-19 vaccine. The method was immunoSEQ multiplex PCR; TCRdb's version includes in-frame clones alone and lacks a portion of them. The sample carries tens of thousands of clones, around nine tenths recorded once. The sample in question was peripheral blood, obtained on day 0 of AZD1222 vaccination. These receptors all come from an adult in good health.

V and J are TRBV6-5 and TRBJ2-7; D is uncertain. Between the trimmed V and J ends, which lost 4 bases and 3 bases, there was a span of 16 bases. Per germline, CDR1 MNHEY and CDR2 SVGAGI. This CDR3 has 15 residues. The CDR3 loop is CASSSPPPRNYEQYF. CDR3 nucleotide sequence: TGTGCCAGCAGTTCCCCCCCGCCCCGGAACTACGAGCAGTACTTC.

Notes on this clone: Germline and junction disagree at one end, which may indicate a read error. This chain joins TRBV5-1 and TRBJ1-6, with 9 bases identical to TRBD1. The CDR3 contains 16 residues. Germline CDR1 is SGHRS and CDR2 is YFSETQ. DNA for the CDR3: TGCGCCAGCAGCTCTAGCGTCCCGGGACAGGGATCGGGGCCCAACTTT. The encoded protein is CASSSSVPGQGSGPNF.

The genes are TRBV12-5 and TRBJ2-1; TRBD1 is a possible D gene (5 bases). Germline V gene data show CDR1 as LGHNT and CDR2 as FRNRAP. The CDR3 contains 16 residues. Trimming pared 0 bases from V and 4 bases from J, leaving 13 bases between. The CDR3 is CASGLVLGAAYNEQFF. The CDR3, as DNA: TGTGCTAGTGGTTTGGTACTTGGGGCAGCTTACAATGAGCAGTTCTTC.

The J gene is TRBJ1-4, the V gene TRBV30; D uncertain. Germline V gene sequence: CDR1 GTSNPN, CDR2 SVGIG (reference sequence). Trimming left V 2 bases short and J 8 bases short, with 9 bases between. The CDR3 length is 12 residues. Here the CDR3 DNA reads TGTGCCTGGAGTACATCCTACGAAAAACTGTTTTTT. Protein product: CAWSTSYEKLFF. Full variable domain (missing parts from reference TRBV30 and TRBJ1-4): SQTIHQWPATLVQPVGSPLSLECTVEGTSNPNLYWYRQAAGRGLQLLFYSVGIGQISSEVPQNLSASRPQDRQFILSSKKLLLSDSGFYLCAWSTSYEKLFFGSGTQLSVL.

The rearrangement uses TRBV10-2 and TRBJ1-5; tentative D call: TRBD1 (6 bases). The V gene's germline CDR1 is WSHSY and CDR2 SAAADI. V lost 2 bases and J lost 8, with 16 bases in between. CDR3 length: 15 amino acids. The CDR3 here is CASSETGTLTEPQHF. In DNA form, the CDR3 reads TGCGCCAGCAGTGAGACCGGGACATTAACCGAGCCCCAGCATTTT.

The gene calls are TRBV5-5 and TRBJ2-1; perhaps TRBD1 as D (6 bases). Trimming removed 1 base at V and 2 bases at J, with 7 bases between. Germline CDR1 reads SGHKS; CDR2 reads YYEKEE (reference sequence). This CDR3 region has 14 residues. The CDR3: CASSLWDTYNEQFF. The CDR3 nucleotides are TGTGCCAGCAGCTTGTGGGACACCTACAATGAGCAGTTCTTC.

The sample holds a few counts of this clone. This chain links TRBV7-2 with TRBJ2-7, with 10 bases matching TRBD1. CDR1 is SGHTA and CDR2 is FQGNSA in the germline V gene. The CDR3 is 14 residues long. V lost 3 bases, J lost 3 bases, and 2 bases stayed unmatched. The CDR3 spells CASSFGTGVYEQYF. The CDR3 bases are TGTGCCAGCAGCTTTGGGACAGGGGTCTACGAGCAGTACTTC.

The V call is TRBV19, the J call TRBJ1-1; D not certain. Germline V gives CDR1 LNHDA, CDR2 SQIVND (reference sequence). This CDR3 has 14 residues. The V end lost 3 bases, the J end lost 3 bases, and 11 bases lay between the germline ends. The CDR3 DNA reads TGTGCCAGTAGTATCCCCGGGTCAGACACTGAAGCTTTCTTT. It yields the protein CASSIPGSDTEAFF. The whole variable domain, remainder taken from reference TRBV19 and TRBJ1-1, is DGGITQSPKYLFRKEGQNVTLSCEQNLNHDAMYWYRQDPGQGLRLIYYSQIVNDFQKGDIAEGYSVSREKKESFPLTVTSAQKNPTAFYLCASSIPGSDTEAFFGQGTRLTVV.

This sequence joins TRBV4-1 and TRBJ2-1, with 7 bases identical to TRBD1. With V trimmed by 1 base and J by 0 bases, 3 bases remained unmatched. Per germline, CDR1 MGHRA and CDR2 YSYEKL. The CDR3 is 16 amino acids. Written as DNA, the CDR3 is TGCGCCAGCAGCCAAGGGAACAGGGGCTCCTACAATGAGCAGTTCTTC. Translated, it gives CASSQGNRGSYNEQFF.

The CDR3 loop is CASSLRREQFF. DNA of the CDR3: TGTGCCAGCAGTTTACGGCGCGAGCAGTTCTTC. V is TRBV12-3 or TRBV12-4 and J is TRBJ2-1; no firm D call. V lost 2 bases and J lost 10, with 6 bases in between. The CDR3 is 11 amino acids.

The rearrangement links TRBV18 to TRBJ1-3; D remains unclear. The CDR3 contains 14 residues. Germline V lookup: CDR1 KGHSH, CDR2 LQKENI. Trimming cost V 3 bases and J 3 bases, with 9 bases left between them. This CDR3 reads CASSPRDFGNTIYF. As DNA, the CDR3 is TGTGCCAGCTCACCCCGGGATTTTGGAAACACCATATATTTT.

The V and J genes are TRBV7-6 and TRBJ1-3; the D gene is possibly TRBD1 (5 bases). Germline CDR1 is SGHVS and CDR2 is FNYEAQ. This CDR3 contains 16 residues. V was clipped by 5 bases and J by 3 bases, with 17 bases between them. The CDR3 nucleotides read TGTGCCAGCAGCGTTGGTTCAGGGTTGCGTGGAAACACCATATATTTT. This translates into CASSVGSGLRGNTIYF.

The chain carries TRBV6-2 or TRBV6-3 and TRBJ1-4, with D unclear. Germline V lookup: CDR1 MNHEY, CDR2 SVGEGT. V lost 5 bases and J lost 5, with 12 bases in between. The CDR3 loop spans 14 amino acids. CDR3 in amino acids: CASSPLGENEKLFF. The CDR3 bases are TGTGCCAGCAGTCCCCTTGGGGAGAATGAAAAACTGTTTTTT.

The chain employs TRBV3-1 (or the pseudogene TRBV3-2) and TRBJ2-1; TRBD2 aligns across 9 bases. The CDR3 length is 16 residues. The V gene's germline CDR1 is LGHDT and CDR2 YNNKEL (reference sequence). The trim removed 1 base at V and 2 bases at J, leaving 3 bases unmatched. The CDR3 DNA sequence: TGTGCCAGCAGCCAAGGGGCGGGGGGGACCTACAATGAGCAGTTCTTC. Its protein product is CASSQGAGGTYNEQFF.